The source of this TCR beta chain is a study of blood T cell repertoires in COVID-19. V was clipped by 5 bases and J by 0 bases, with 15 bases between them. Germline V lookup: CDR1 MDHEN, CDR2 SYDVKM. The CDR3 is 16 amino acids. Using immunoSEQ multiplex PCR, the repertoire was profiled, and TCRdb retains in-frame clones only, with some absent. The repertoire holds fewer than 350,000 clones, with about nine tenths as singletons. The clonotype comes from a woman in her 30s with acute COVID-19. The sample consisted of PBMCs or T cells enriched from blood (not recorded which). This sequence joins TRBV28 and TRBJ2-3; TRBD2 is a possible D gene (6 bases). In DNA form, the CDR3 reads TGTGCCAGCAGTATAGCACTAGCAGCTAGCACAGATACGCAGTATTTT. It is translated as CASSIALAASTDTQYF.